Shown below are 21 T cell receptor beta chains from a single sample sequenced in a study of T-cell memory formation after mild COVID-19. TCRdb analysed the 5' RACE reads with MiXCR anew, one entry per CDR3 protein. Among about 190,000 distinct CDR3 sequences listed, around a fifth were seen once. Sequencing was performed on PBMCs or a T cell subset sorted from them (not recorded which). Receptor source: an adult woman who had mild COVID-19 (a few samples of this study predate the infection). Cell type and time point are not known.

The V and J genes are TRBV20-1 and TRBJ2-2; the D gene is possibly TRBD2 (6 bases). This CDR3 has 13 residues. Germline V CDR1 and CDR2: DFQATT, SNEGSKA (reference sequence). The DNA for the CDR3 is TGCACTGGGCGGGACGCGAACACCGGGGAGCTGTTTTTT. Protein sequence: CTGRDANTGELFF.

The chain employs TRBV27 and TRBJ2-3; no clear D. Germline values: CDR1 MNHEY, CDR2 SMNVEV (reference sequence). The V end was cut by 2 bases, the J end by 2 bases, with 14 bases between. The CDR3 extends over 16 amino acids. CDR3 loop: CASSLGSSALTDTQYF. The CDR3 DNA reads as TGTGCCAGCAGTTTAGGGTCGTCCGCCCTCACAGATACGCAGTATTTT.

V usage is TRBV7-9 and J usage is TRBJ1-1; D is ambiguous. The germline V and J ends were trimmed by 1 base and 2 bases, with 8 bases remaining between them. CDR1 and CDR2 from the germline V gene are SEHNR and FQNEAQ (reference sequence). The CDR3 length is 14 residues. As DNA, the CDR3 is TGTGCCAGCAGCTTAGTACTCGGTAACACTGAAGCTTTCTTT. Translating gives CASSLVLGNTEAFF.

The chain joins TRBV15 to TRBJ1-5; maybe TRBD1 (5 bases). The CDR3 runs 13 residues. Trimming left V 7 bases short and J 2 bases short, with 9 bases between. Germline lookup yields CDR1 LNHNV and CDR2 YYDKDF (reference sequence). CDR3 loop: CATKGQGNQPQHF. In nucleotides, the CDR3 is TGTGCCACCAAGGGGCAGGGCAATCAGCCCCAGCATTTT.

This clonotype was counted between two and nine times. The CDR3 region is CATSGQNSYEQYF. The CDR3 DNA is TGTGCCACCAGTGGGCAGAACTCCTACGAGCAGTACTTC. The chain has TRBV24-1 and TRBJ2-7; D is unclear. This CDR3 comprises 13 residues. V was cut by 5 bases and J by 0 bases, with 7 bases left in between. Germline values: CDR1 KGHDR, CDR2 SFDVKD.

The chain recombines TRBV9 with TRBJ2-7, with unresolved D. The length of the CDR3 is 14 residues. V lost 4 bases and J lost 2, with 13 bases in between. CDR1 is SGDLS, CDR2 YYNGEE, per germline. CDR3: CASSQRRVPYEQYF. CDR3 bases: TGTGCCAGCAGCCAACGTAGGGTCCCCTACGAGCAGTACTTC.

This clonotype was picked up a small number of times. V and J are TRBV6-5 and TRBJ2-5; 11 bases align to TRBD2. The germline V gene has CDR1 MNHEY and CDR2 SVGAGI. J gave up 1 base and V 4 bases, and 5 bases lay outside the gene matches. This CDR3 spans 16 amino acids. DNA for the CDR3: TGTGCCAGCAGTTCCGGGACTAGCGGATTCCAAGAGACCCAGTACTTC. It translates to CASSSGTSGFQETQYF.

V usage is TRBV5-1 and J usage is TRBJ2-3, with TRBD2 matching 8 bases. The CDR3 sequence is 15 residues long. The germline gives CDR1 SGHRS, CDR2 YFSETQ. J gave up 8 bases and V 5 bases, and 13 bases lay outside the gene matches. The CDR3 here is CASSSGLDSSGTQYF. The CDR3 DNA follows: TGCGCCAGCAGTTCGGGACTAGACTCTTCGGGTACGCAGTATTTT.

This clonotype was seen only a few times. CDR3 sequence (DNA): TGCGCCACCCCGGCTGGGGCAGAAAAACTGTTTTTT. It codes for CATPAGAEKLFF. J is TRBJ1-4 and V is TRBV5-1; D possibly corresponds to TRBD1 (5 bases). Trimming pared 9 bases from V and 8 bases from J, leaving 14 bases between. The CDR3 loop spans 12 amino acids. Germline V gene sequence: CDR1 SGHRS, CDR2 YFSETQ.

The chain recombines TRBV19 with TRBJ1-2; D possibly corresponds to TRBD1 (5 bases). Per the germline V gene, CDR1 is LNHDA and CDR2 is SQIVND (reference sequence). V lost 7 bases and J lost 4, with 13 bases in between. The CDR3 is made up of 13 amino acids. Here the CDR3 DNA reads TGTGCCAGTAACTTCGGGACTACCTATGGCTACACCTTC. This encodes CASNFGTTYGYTF.

CDR3 coding DNA: TGCGCCAGCAGCCCGGGACAGCCTAATGAAAAACTGTTTTTT. Its translation: CASSPGQPNEKLFF. This chain uses TRBV5-1 with TRBJ1-4; TRBD1 agrees at 7 bases. The CDR3 is 14 amino acids. Germline lookup yields CDR1 SGHRS and CDR2 YFSETQ. The J segment lost 3 bases and the V segment lost 4 bases, leaving 3 bases of the junction unmatched.

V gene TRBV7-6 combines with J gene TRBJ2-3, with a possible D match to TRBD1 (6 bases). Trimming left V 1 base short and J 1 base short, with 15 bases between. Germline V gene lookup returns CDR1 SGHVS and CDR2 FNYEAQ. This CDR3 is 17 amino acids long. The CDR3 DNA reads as TGTGCCAGCAGCTTAGGCCGGGACATTTCTGGCACAGATACGCAGTATTTT. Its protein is CASSLGRDISGTDTQYF.

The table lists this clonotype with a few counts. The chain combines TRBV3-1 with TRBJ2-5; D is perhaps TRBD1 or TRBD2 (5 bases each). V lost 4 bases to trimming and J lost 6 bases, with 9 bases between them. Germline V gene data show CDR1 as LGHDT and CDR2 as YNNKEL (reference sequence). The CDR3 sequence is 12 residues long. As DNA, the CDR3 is TGTGCCAGCAGCCCGGGACCTAAGACCCAGTACTTC. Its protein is CASSPGPKTQYF.

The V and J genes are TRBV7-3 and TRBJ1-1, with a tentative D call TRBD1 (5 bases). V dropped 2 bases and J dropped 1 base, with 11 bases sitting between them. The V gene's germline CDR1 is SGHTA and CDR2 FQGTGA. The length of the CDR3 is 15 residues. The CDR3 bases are TGTGCCAGCAGCTTATGGGCCAGGGAGAACACTGAAGCTTTCTTT. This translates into CASSLWARENTEAFF.

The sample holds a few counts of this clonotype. CDR3 sequence (DNA): TGTGCCAGCAGTTATAGCGGGGGGTCGCCGGAGACCCAGTACTTC. Encoded protein: CASSYSGGSPETQYF. J is TRBJ2-5 and V is TRBV6-2 or TRBV6-3; 10 bases line up with TRBD2. CDR1 is MNHEY, CDR2 SVGEGT, per germline. V gave up 3 bases and J gave up 5 bases; unmatched junction bases: 6. There are 15 residues in the CDR3.

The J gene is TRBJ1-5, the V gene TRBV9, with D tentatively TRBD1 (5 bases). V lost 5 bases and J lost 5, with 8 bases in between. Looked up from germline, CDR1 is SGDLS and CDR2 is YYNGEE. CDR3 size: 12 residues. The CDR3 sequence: CASSPGDQPQHF. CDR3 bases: TGTGCCAGCAGTCCGGGGGATCAGCCCCAGCATTTT. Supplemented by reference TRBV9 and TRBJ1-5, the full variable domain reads DSGVTQTPKHLITATGQRVTLRCSPRSGDLSVYWYQQSLDQGLQFLIQYYNGEERAKGNILERFSAQQFPDLHSELNLSSLELGDSALYFCASSPGDQPQHFGDGTRLSIL.

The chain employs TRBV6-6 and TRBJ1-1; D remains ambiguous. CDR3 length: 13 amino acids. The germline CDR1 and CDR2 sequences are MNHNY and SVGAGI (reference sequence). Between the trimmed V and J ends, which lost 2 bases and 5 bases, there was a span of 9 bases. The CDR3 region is CASSYDMGTEAFF. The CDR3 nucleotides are TGTGCCAGCAGTTACGACATGGGGACTGAAGCTTTCTTT.

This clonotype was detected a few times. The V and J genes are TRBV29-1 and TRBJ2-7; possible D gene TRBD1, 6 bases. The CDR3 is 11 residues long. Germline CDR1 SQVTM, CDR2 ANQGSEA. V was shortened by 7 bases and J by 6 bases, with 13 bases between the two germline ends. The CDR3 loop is CSAGTLFEQYF. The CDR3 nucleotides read TGCAGCGCCGGGACACTTTTCGAGCAGTACTTC.

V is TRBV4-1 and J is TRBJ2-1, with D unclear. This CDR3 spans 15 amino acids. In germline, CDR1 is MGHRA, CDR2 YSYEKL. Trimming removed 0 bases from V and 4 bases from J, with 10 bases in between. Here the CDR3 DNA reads TGCGCCAGCAGCCAAGAGGTTCAGGTTTACAATGAGCAGTTCTTC. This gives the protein CASSQEVQVYNEQFF.

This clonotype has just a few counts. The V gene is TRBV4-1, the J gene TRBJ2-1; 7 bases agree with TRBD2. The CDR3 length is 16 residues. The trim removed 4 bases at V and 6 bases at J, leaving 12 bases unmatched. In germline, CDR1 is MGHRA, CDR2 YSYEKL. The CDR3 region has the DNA TGCGCCAGCAGCCTTGAGACTAGCTCTGGTTCCAATGAGCAGTTCTTC. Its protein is CASSLETSSGSNEQFF.

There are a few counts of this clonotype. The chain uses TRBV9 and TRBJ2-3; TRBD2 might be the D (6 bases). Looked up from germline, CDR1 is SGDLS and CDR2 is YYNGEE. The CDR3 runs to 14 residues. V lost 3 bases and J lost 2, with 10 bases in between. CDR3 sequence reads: CASSAGLLTDTQYF. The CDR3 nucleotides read TGTGCCAGCAGCGCGGGACTCCTCACAGATACGCAGTATTTT.